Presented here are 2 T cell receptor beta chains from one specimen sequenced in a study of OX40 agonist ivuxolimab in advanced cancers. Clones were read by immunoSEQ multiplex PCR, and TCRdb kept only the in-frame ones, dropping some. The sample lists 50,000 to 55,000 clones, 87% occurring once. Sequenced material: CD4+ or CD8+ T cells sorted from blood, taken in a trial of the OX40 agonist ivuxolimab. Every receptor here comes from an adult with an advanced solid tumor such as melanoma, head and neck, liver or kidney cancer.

This chain's CDR3 is CASSRVNQPQHF. The CDR3 nucleotides are TGTGCCAGCAGTCGGGTCAATCAGCCCCAGCATTTT. The rearrangement joins TRBV7-9 to TRBJ1-5, with D unclear. The CDR3 has 12 amino acids. V gave up 6 bases and J gave up 3 bases, with 6 bases separating them. Germline CDR1 and CDR2: SEHNR and FQNEAQ (reference sequence).

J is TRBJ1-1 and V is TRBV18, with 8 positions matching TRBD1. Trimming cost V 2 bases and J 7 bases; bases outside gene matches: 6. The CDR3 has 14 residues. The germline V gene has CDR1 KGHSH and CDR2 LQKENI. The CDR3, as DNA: TGTGCCAGCTCACCAATGACAGGGGATTTTGAAGCTTTCTTT. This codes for CASSPMTGDFEAFF.